The 20 T cell receptor beta chains below were found in one sample sequenced in a study of blood T cells in healthy people across ages. It was with a sample-barcoded 5' primer and a J-beta primer mix that a second PCR of roughly 6 to 12 cycles was run. MiXCR was run by TCRdb on the 5' RACE reads, yielding one entry per CDR3 protein. The sample comprises 450,000 to 700,000 distinct CDR3 sequences, 25% to 30% of which are singletons, and about 18% rests with the top ten. The sample consisted of blood. These receptor sequences come from a woman in her 70s in good health.

J is TRBJ2-1 and V is TRBV7-2; D is perhaps TRBD1 or TRBD2 (5 bases each). Germline V gene lookup returns CDR1 SGHTA and CDR2 FQGNSA. The CDR3 extends over 19 amino acids. The germline V and J ends were trimmed by 7 bases and 8 bases, with 33 bases remaining between them. The CDR3 region is CASKSTVGRIGKRRDEQFF. In nucleotides, the CDR3 is TGTGCCAGCAAGTCGACAGTTGGTCGCATCGGGAAAAGGCGGGATGAGCAGTTCTTC.

V is TRBV6-5 and J is TRBJ2-1; a weak D match, TRBD1 (5 bases). The CDR3 extends over 13 amino acids. Trimming shortened V by 5 bases and J by 7 bases, and 12 bases separated the two germline ends. The germline V gene has CDR1 MNHEY and CDR2 SVGAGI. The CDR3 here is CASSQQVPNEQFF. CDR3 DNA sequence: TGTGCCAGCAGTCAACAGGTCCCTAATGAGCAGTTCTTC.

In its sample, this clonotype was seen a few times. The chain joins TRBV28 to TRBJ2-3, with D unresolved. V was cut by 3 bases and J by 4 bases, with 8 bases left in between. The CDR3 covers 13 residues. Looked up from germline, CDR1 is MDHEN and CDR2 is SYDVKM. CDR3 DNA: TGTGCCAGCAGTTTTCTCTCCCCAGATACGCAGTATTTT. Protein product: CASSFLSPDTQYF.

This clonotype occurred a few times. CDR3 region: CASRPRGGGIYGYTF. As DNA, the CDR3 is TGTGCCAGCAGGCCCCGGGGGGGCGGAATCTATGGCTACACCTTC. The chain uses TRBV11-3 and TRBJ1-2, with D perhaps matching TRBD1 (6 bases). Germline loops: CDR1 SGHNT, CDR2 YENEEA. This CDR3 region has 15 residues. V was trimmed by 6 bases and J by 4 bases, leaving 18 bases between them. Using reference TRBV11-3 and TRBJ1-2 for the parts outside the CDR3, the full variable domain is EAGVVQSPRYKIIEKKQPVAFWCNPISGHNTLYWYLQNLGQGPELLIRYENEEAVDDSQLPKDRFSAERLKGVDSTLKIQPAELGDSAVYLCASRPRGGGIYGYTFGSGTRLTVV.

V gene TRBV29-1 combines with J gene TRBJ1-4; no clear D. This CDR3 comprises 17 residues. CDR1 SQVTM and CDR2 ANQGSEA come from the germline V gene. V lost 3 bases and J 0 bases, leaving 17 bases between the germline ends. The CDR3 DNA is TGCAGCGTTGATCGGGCCCCCCAATATGCAACTAATGAAAAACTGTTTTTT. Its translation is CSVDRAPQYATNEKLFF.

A few counts support this clonotype. The CDR3 DNA is TGTGCCAGCTCATCAGGGGCCCCCTCCTACGAGCAGTACTTC. Amino acid sequence: CASSSGAPSYEQYF. The chain recombines TRBV18 with TRBJ2-5; D might be TRBD1 (6 bases). Judging by the DNA end, TRBJ2-7 fits better; the J call may be wrong. This CDR3 region has 14 residues. The germline gives CDR1 KGHSH, CDR2 LQKENI.

The genes are TRBV15 and TRBJ2-6; the D is unclear. In germline, CDR1 is LNHNV, CDR2 YYDKDF (reference sequence). This CDR3 region has 19 residues. Trimming left V 0 bases short and J 4 bases short, with 19 bases between. The CDR3: CATSRDLDGASGGANVLTF. The DNA for the CDR3 is TGTGCCACCAGCAGAGATCTTGACGGAGCGTCTGGCGGGGCCAACGTCCTGACTTTC.

The V call is TRBV20-1, the J call TRBJ2-1; tentatively, D is TRBD2 (6 bases). The CDR3 length is 15 residues. The germline gives CDR1 DFQATT, CDR2 SNEGSKA (reference sequence). Trimming shortened V by 3 bases and J by 7 bases, and 19 bases separated the two germline ends. CDR3 region: CSASLGEARRNEQFF. DNA for the CDR3: TGCAGTGCTAGTCTGGGGGAGGCCCGTAGGAATGAGCAGTTCTTC.

The CDR3 nucleotides are TGCAGTGCTAGAGATATCAGGGGGGGCGATACGCAGTATTTT. Its protein product is CSARDIRGGDTQYF. The chain links TRBV20-1 to TRBJ2-3; D assignment may be TRBD1 or TRBD2 (7 bases each). CDR3 length equals 14 residues. In germline, CDR1 is DFQATT, CDR2 SNEGSKA (reference sequence). V was clipped by 0 bases and J by 6 bases, with 13 bases between them.

This clonotype was observed a handful of times. The chain carries TRBV10-3 and TRBJ2-7; 10 positions agree with TRBD1. Germline CDR1 reads ENHRY; CDR2 reads SYGVKD. The CDR3 consists of 14 residues. Unmatched junction bases numbered 8, after V lost 7 bases and J lost 5 bases. The CDR3 DNA reads TGTGCCATCAAACCGGGACAGGGGTACAACGAGCAGTACTTC. The encoded protein is CAIKPGQGYNEQYF.

The V and J genes are TRBV7-2 and TRBJ2-3; tentatively, D is TRBD2 (5 bases). The CDR3 contains 12 residues. CDR1 SGHTA and CDR2 FQGNSA come from the germline V gene. Trimming cost V 1 base and J 13 bases, with 12 bases left between them. The CDR3 spells CASSLVRSREYF. CDR3 bases: TGTGCCAGCAGCTTAGTCCGCTCGCGGGAGTATTTT.

Concerning this clonotype itself: Sequence at one end of the junction differs from germline and may be a read error. The gene calls are TRBV10-3 and TRBJ2-1, with 12 bases matching TRBD1. The CDR3 is 15 residues long. CDR1 is ENHRY, CDR2 SYGVKD, per germline. The CDR3 region has the DNA TGTGCCATCAAATCGTCGGGACAGGGGGCGAGGGAGCAGTGCTTC. Its translation is CAIKSSGQGAREQCF.

This clonotype was seen more than once but under ten times. V is TRBV9 and J is TRBJ2-3; 11 bases map to TRBD2. Germline CDR1 and CDR2: SGDLS and YYNGEE. Trimming removed 3 bases from V and 0 bases from J; junction bases left unmatched: 3. This CDR3 is built from 16 residues. The CDR3: CASSGTSGSSTDTQYF. The CDR3 region has the DNA TGTGCCAGCAGCGGGACTAGCGGGTCTAGCACAGATACGCAGTATTTT. The whole variable domain, remainder taken from reference TRBV9 and TRBJ2-3, is DSGVTQTPKHLITATGQRVTLRCSPRSGDLSVYWYQQSLDQGLQFLIQYYNGEERAKGNILERFSAQQFPDLHSELNLSSLELGDSALYFCASSGTSGSSTDTQYFGPGTRLTVL.

This clonotype was seen at least ten times. The chain has TRBV29-1 and TRBJ2-7, with D tentatively TRBD1 or TRBD2 (6 bases each). Germline V gene lookup returns CDR1 SQVTM and CDR2 ANQGSEA. Trimming removed 6 bases from V and 2 bases from J, with 14 bases in between. The CDR3 is 13 amino acids. Here the CDR3 DNA reads TGCAGCGTGGGAGGACAGCCCCCCTACGAGCAGTACTTC. Amino acids: CSVGGQPPYEQYF.

The sample holds a few counts of this clonotype. One end of the junction is discordant with germline, which a read error may explain. V and J are TRBV18 and TRBJ2-7; weak D call: TRBD2 (6 bases). CDR3 length equals 16 residues. Per the germline V gene, CDR1 is KGHSH and CDR2 is LQKENI. The CDR3 DNA reads as TGTGCCAGCACACCTGTAGGAGGGATCTCTTCCTACGAGCAGTACTTC. This encodes CASTPVGGISSYEQYF.

This clonotype has only a few counts. The gene calls are TRBV5-1 and TRBJ2-5, with 13 bases that match TRBD2. Matching the DNA end better, TRBJ2-1 makes the J call doubtful. CDR1 is SGHRS and CDR2 is YFSETQ in the germline V gene. This CDR3 contains 16 residues. Written as DNA, the CDR3 is TGCGCCAGCAGCTTGGCGCGGACTAGCGGGGGTGATGAGCAGTTCTTC. Translating it yields CASSLARTSGGDEQFF.

This chain connects TRBV7-9 to TRBJ1-1; perhaps TRBD1 as D (5 bases). This CDR3 has 12 residues. V was trimmed by 1 base and J by 8 bases, leaving 8 bases between them. The germline V gene has CDR1 SEHNR and CDR2 FQNEAQ (reference sequence). The DNA for the CDR3 is TGTGCCAGCAGCTTAGAGCAGGGAGAAGCTTTCTTT. Its translation is CASSLEQGEAFF. The variable domain in full, with the rest retrieved from reference TRBV7-9 and TRBJ1-1, is DTGVSQNPRHKITKRGQNVTFRCDPISEHNRLYWYRQTLGQGPEFLTYFQNEAQLEKSRLLSDRFSAERPKGSFSTLEIQRTEQGDSAMYLCASSLEQGEAFFGQGTRLTVV.

This rearrangement joins TRBV7-2 to TRBJ2-5; no reliable D call. The V end lost 3 bases, the J end lost 4 bases, and 9 bases lay between the germline ends. The CDR3 sequence is 13 residues long. From germline, CDR1 is SGHTA and CDR2 FQGNSA. CDR3 residues: CASSFQFGETQYF. The CDR3 DNA sequence: TGTGCCAGCAGCTTCCAGTTCGGAGAGACCCAGTACTTC.

The rearrangement uses TRBV11-2 and TRBJ1-2; 7 bases agree with TRBD1. CDR1 is SGHAT and CDR2 is FQNNGV in the germline V gene. This CDR3 has 14 amino acids. V gave up 2 bases and J gave up 3 bases; unmatched junction bases: 3. Written as DNA, the CDR3 is TGTGCCAGCAGCTTATCTACAGGGGACTATGGCTACACCTTC. Translation: CASSLSTGDYGYTF.

Details on this clonotype: Since no conserved phenylalanine or tryptophan closes the CDR3, a read error is the likely cause. The DNA is omitted, as the CDR3 cannot be located on it reliably, and the CDR3 follows TCRdb's listing. The rearrangement joins TRBV29-1 to TRBJ1-4; the table's D call of TRBD1 was not tested on the DNA. Germline V CDR1 and CDR2: SQVTM, ANQGSEA. Both ends counted, the CDR3 spans 8 residues. This CDR3 is CSVEGGQI.